This TCR beta chain derives from a study of T cell responses to AZD1222 COVID-19 vaccine. Study context: Both about-4-week and about-12-week second-dose recipients were combined. Overall study results and limits: Repertoires were collected only later (after the peak T cell response had occurred).

Repertoires were generated with immunoSEQ multiplex PCR, while TCRdb's copy carries only in-frame clones and drops some. The data hold fewer than 100,000 clones, with just over 90% observed a single time. The CDR3 is 16 amino acids. The trim removed 7 bases at V and 0 bases at J, leaving 10 bases unmatched. Per the germline V gene, CDR1 is SNHLY and CDR2 is FYNNEI. As for this clone: The antigen is not known.

The receptor comes from an adult in good health. The chain uses TRBV2 and TRBJ1-1; 8 bases line up with TRBD1. The material sequenced was peripheral blood, taken on day 0 of AZD1222 vaccination. The CDR3 loop reads CASKGESGGLNTEAFF. CDR3 DNA: TGTGCCAGCAAAGGGGAGTCAGGGGGCCTGAACACTGAAGCTTTCTTT.